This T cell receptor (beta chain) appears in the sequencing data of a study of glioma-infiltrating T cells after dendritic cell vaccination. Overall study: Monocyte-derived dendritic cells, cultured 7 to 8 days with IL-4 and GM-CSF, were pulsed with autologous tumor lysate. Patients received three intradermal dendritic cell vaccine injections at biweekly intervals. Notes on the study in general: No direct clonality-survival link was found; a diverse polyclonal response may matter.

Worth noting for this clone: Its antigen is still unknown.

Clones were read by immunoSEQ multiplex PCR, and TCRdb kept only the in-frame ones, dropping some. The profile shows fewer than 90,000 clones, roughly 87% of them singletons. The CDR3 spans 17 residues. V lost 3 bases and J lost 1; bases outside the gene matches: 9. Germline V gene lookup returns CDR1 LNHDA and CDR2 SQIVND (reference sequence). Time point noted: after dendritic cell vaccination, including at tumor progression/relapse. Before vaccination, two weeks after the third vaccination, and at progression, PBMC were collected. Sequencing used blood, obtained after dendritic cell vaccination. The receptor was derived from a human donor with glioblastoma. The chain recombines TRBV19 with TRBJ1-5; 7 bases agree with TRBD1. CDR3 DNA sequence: TGTGCCAGTAGTATCCTTGGACAGGTTGGAAGCAATCAGCCCCAGCATTTT. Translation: CASSILGQVGSNQPQHF.